This T cell receptor (beta chain) was identified during a study of cytomegalovirus exposure and HLA in healthy donors. Study context: Approximately 85 million unique TCRs from HLA-typed donors made up an early data release.

Worth noting for this clone: The antigen is unknown.

Vbeta (60) and Jbeta (13) primers were used in the PCR. The table came from immunoSEQ multiplex PCR; TCRdb's copy has only in-frame clones and leaves some out. Here the sample spans about 160,000 clones, roughly 72% being singletons. Study findings and constraints: The authors listed approximately 160 TCR beta chains as cytomegalovirus-associated.

The germline V gene encodes CDR1 SGDLS and CDR2 YYNGEE. The CDR3 spans 14 residues. V gave up 2 bases and J gave up 0 bases; unmatched junction bases: 2. This TCR came from a man aged 40-55 years in good health and CMV-seropositive. Sequenced input: PBMCs. J is TRBJ2-7 and V is TRBV9; 7 bases line up with TRBD1. The CDR3 loop reads CASSVRQGSYEQYF. The CDR3 nucleotides are TGTGCCAGCAGCGTCCGACAGGGCTCCTACGAGCAGTACTTC.